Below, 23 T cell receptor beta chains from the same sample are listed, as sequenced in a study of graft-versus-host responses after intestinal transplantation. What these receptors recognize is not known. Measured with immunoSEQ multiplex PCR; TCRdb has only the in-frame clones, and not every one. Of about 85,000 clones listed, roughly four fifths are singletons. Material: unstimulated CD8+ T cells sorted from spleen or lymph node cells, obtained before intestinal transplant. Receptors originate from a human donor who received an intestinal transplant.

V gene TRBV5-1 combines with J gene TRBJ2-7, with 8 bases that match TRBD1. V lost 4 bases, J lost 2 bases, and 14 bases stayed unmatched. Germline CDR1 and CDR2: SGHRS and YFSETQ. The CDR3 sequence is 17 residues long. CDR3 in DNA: TGCGCCAGCAGCCTTCTCCCCCAGACAGGGGCTACCTACGAGCAGTACTTC. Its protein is CASSLLPQTGATYEQYF.

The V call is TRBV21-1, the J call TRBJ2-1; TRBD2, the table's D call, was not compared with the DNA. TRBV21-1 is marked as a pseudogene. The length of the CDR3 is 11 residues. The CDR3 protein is CASESGDEQFF. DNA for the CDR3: TGTGCAAGTGAATCCGGGGATGAGCAGTTCTTC.

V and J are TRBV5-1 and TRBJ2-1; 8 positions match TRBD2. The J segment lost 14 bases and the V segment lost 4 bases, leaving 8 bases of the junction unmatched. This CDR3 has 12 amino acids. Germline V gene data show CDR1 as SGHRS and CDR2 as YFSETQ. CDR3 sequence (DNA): TGCGCCAGCAGCCAGACACCGGGACTAGAGTTCTTC. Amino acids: CASSQTPGLEFF.

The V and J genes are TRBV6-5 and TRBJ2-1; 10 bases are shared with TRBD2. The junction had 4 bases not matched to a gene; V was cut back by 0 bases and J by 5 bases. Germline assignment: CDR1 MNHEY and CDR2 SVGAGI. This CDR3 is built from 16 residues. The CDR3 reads CASSYSGSGRDNEQFF. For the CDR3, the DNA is TGTGCCAGCAGTTACTCAGGCAGCGGGAGGGACAATGAGCAGTTCTTC.

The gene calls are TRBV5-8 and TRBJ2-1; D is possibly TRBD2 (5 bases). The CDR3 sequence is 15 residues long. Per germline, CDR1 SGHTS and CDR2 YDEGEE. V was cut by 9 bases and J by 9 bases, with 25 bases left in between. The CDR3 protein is CATRLGRGPMGEQFF. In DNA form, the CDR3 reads TGTGCCACGAGACTGGGCCGCGGGCCTATGGGTGAGCAGTTCTTC.

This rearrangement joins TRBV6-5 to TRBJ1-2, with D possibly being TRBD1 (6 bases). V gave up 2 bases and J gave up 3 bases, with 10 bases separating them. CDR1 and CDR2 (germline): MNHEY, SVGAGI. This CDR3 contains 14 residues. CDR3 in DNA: TGTGCCAGCAGTTACCGGGACAATGACTATGGCTACACCTTC. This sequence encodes CASSYRDNDYGYTF.

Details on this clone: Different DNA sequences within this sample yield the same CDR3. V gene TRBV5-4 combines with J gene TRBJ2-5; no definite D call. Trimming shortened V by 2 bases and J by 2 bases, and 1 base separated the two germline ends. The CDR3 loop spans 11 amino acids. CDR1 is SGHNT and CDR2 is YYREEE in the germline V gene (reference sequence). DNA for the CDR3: TGTGCCAGCAGCTTTCAAGAGACCCAGTACTTC. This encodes CASSFQETQYF.

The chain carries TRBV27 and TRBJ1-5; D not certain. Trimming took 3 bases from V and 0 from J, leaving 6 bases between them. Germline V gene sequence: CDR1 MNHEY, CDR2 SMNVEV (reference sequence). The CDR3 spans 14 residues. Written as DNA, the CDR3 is TGTGCCAGCAGTTTCGGGTATAGCAATCAGCCCCAGCATTTT. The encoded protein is CASSFGYSNQPQHF.

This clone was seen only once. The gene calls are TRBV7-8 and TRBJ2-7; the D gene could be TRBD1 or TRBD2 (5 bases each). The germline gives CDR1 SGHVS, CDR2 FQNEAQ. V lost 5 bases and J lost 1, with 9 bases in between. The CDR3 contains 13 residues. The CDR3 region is CASSPGTSYEQYF. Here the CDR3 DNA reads TGTGCCAGCAGCCCCGGGACGTCCTACGAGCAGTACTTC.

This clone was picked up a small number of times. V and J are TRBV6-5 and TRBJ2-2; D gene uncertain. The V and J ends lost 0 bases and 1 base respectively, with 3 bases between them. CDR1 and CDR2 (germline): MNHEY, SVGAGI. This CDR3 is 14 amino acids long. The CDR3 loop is CASSYSQNTGELFF. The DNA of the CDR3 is TGTGCCAGCAGTTACTCGCAGAACACCGGGGAGCTGTTTTTT.

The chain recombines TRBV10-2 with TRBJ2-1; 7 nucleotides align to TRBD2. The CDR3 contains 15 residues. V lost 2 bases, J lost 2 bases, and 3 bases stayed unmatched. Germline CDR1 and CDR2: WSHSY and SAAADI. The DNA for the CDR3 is TGCGCCAGCAGTGAGACGGGGGGAACCTACAATGAGCAGTTCTTC. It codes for CASSETGGTYNEQFF.

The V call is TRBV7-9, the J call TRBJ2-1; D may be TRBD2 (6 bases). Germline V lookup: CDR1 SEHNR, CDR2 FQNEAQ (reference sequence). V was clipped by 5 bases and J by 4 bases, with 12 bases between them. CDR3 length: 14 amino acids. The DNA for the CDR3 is TGTGCCAGCAGCCGGTCCGGGACTTACAATGAGCAGTTCTTC. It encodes CASSRSGTYNEQFF.

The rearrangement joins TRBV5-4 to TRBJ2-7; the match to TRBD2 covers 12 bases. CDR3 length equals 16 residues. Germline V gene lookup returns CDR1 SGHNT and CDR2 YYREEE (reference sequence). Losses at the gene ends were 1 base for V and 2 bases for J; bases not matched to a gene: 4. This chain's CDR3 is CASSLLAGGPPYEQYF. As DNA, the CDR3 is TGTGCCAGCAGCTTGCTAGCGGGGGGGCCCCCCTACGAGCAGTACTTC.

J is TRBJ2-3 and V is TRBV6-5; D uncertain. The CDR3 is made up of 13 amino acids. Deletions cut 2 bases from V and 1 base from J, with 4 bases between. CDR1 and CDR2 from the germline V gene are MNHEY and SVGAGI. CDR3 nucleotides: TGTGCCAGCAGTTACCAGGGCACAGATACGCAGTATTTT. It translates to CASSYQGTDTQYF.

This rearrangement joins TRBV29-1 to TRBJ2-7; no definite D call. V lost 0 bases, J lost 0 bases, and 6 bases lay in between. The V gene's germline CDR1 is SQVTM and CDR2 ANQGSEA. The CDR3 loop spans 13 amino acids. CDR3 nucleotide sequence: TGCAGCGTTGAAGACAGGAGCTCCTACGAGCAGTACTTC. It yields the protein CSVEDRSSYEQYF.

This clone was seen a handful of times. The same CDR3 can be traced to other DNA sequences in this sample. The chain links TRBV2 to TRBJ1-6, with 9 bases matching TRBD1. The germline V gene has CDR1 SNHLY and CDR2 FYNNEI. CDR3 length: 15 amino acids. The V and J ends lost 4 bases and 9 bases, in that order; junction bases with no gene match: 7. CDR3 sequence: CASSGGTGKGSPLHF. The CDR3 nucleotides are TGTGCCAGCAGTGGAGGGACAGGGAAGGGTTCACCCCTCCACTTT.

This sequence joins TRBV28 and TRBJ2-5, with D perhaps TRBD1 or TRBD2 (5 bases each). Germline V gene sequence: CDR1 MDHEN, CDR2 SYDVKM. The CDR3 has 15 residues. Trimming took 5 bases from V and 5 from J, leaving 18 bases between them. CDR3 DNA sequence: TGTGCCAGCAGTCCCAATGGGGACCCAGGGGAGACCCAGTACTTC. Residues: CASSPNGDPGETQYF.

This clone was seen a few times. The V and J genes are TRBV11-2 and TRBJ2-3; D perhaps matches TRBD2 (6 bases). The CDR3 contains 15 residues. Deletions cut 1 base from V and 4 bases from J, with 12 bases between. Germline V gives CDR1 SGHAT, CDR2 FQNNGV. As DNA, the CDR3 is TGTGCCAGCAGCTTAGTTGGGACTCCTTCAGATACGCAGTATTTT. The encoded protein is CASSLVGTPSDTQYF.

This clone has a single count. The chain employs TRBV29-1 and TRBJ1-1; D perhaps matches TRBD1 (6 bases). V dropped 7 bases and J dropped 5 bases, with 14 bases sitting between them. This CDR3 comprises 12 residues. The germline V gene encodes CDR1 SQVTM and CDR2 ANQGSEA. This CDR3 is CSGAGVRTEAFF. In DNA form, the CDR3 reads TGCAGCGGAGCAGGGGTTCGGACTGAAGCTTTCTTT.

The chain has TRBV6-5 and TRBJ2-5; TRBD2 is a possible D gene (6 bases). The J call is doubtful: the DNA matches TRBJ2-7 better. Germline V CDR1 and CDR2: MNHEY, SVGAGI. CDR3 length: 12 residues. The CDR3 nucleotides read TGTGCCAGCAGCGGGGGTTCCTACGAGCAGTACTTC. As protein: CASSGGSYEQYF.

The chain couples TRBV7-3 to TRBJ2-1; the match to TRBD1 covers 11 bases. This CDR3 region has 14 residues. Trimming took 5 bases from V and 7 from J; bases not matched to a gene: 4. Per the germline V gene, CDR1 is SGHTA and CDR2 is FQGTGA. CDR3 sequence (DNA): TGTGCCAGCAGCCCGGGACAGGGGGTGAATGAGCAGTTCTTC. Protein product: CASSPGQGVNEQFF.

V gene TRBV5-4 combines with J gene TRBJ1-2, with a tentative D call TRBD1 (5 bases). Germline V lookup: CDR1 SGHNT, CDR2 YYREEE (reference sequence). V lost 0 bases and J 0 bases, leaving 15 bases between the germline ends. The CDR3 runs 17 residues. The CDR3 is CASSLVSGAGTNYGYTF. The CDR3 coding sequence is TGTGCCAGCAGCTTGGTTTCCGGAGCAGGGACTAACTATGGCTACACCTTC.

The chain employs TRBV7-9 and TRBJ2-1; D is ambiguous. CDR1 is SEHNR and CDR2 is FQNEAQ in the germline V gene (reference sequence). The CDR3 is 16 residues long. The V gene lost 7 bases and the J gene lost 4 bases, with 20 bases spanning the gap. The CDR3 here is CASTTWWVSVYNEQFF. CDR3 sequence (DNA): TGTGCCAGCACCACCTGGTGGGTATCGGTTTACAATGAGCAGTTCTTC.